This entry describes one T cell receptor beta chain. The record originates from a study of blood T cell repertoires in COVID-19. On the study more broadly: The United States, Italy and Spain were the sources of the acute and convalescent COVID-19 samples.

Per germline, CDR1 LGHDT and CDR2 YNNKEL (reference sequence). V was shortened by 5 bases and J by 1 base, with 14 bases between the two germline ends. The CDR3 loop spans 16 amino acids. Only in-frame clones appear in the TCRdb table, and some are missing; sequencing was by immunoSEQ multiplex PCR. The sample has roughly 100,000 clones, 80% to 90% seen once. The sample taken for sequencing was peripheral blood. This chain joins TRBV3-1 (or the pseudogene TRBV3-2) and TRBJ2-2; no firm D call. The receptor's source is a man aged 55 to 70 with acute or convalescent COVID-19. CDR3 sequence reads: CASSNHGGGNTGELFF. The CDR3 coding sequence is TGTGCCAGCAGCAACCATGGTGGCGGGAACACCGGGGAGCTGTTTTTT.